This TCR beta chain was retrieved from a study of OX40 agonist ivuxolimab in advanced cancers. Clones were sequenced by immunoSEQ multiplex PCR, and TCRdb holds only the in-frame ones, with some missing. The sample comprises more than 60,000 clones, about 85% of which are singletons, and around 1.2% rests with the top ten. The CDR3 spans 15 residues. Germline V gives CDR1 SGHKS, CDR2 YYEKEE (reference sequence). The V gene end was trimmed by 2 bases and the J gene end by 1 base; junction bases not matched to a gene: 1. The specimen comprised CD4+ or CD8+ T cells sorted from blood, sampled in a trial of the OX40 agonist ivuxolimab. The chain joins TRBV5-5 to TRBJ2-2, with 8 bases that match TRBD2. The clonotype comes from an adult with an advanced solid tumor such as melanoma, head and neck, liver or kidney cancer. CDR3 sequence (DNA): TGTGCCAGCAGCTTCGCGGGGGGGAACACCGGGGAGCTGTTTTTT. It translates to CASSFAGGNTGELFF.